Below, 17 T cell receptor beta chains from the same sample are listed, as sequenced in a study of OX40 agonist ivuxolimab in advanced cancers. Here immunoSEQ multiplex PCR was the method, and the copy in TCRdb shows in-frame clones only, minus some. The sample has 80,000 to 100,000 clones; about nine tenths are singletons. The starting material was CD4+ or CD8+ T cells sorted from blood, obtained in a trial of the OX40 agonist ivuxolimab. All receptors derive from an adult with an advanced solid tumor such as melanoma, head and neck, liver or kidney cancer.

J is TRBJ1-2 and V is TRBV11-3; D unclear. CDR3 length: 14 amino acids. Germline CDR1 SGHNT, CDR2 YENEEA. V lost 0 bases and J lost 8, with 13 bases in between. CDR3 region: CASSLEVYPGGYTF. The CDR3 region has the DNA TGTGCCAGCAGCTTAGAAGTATACCCTGGGGGCTACACCTTC.

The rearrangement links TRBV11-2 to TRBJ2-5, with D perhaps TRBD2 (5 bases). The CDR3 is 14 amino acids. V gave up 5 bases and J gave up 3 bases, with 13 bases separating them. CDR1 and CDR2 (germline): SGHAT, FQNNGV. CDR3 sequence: CASSPLPGEETQYF. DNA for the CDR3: TGTGCCAGCAGCCCCCTCCCCGGGGAAGAGACCCAGTACTTC.

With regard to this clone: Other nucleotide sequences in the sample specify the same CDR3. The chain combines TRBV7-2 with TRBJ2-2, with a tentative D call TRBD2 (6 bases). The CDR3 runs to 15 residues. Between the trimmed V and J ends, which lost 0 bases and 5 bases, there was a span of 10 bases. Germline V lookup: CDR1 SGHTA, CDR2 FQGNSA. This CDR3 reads CASSLAGGRTGELFF. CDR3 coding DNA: TGTGCCAGCAGCTTAGCGGGGGGTCGGACCGGGGAGCTGTTTTTT.

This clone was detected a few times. For the CDR3, the DNA is TGTGCCAGTAGTACTCGACAGGGGTTCGGGGAAAAACTGTTTTTT. This translates into CASSTRQGFGEKLFF. The chain links TRBV19 to TRBJ1-4; 8 bases line up with TRBD1. The J segment lost 8 bases and the V segment lost 4 bases, leaving 9 bases of the junction unmatched. Germline V gene sequence: CDR1 LNHDA, CDR2 SQIVND (reference sequence). The CDR3 is 15 amino acids. The whole variable domain, filled in from reference TRBV19 and TRBJ1-4, reads DGGITQSPKYLFRKEGQNVTLSCEQNLNHDAMYWYRQDPGQGLRLIYYSQIVNDFQKGDIAEGYSVSREKKESFPLTVTSAQKNPTAFYLCASSTRQGFGEKLFFGSGTQLSVL.

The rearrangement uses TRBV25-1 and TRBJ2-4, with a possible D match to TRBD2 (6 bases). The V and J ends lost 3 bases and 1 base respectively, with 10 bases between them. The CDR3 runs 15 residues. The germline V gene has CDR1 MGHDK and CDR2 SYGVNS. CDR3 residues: CASSDGGYAKNIQYF. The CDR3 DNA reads TGTGCCAGCAGTGACGGGGGTTACGCCAAAAACATTCAGTACTTC.

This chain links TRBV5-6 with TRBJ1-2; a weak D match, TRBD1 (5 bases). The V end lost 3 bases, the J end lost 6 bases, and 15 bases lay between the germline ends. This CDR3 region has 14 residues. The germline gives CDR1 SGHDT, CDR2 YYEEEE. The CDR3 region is CASSSGKAKDGYTF. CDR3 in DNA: TGTGCCAGCAGCTCAGGGAAGGCAAAGGATGGCTACACCTTC. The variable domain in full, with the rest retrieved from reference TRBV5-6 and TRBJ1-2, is DAGVTQSPTHLIKTRGQQVTLRCSPKSGHDTVSWYQQALGQGPQFIFQYYEEEERQRGNFPDRFSGHQFPNYSSELNVNALLLGDSALYLCASSSGKAKDGYTFGSGTRLTVV.

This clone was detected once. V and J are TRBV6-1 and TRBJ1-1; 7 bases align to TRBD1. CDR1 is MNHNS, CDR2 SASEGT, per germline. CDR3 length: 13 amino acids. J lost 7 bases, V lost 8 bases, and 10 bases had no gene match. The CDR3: CASVLGTEIEAFF. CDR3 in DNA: TGTGCCAGCGTTCTTGGGACAGAAATTGAAGCTTTCTTT.

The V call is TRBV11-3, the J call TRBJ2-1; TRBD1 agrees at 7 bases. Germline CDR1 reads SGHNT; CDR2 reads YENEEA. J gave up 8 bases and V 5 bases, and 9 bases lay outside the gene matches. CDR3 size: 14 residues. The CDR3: CASSARQGSHEQFF. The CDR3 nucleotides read TGTGCCAGCAGCGCTAGACAGGGTAGTCATGAGCAGTTCTTC.

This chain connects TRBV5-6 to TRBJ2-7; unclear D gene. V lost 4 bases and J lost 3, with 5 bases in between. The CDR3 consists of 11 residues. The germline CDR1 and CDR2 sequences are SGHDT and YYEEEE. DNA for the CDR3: TGTGCCAGCAGCGGATTCTACGAGCAGTACTTC. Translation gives CASSGFYEQYF.

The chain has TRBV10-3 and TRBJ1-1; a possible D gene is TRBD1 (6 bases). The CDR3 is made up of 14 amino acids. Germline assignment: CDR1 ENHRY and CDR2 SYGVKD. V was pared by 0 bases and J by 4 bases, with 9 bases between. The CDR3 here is CAISESGRGTEAFF. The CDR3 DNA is TGTGCCATCAGTGAGTCCGGCAGGGGCACTGAAGCTTTCTTT.

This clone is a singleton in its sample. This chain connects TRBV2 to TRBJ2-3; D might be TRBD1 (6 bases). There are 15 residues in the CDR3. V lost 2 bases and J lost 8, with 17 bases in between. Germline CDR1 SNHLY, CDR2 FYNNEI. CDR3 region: CASSERTAAGATQYF. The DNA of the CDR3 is TGTGCCAGCAGTGAAAGGACAGCGGCTGGGGCTACGCAGTATTTT.

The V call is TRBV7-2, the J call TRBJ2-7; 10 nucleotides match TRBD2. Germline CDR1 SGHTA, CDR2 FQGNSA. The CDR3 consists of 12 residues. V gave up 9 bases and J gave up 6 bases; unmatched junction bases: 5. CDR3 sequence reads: CASSSGGIEQYF. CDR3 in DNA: TGTGCCAGTTCTAGCGGGGGTATCGAGCAGTACTTC.

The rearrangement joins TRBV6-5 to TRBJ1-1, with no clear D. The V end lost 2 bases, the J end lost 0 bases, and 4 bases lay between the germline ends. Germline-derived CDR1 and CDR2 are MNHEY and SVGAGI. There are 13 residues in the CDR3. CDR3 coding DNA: TGTGCCAGCAGTTACGCCATGAACACTGAAGCTTTCTTT. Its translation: CASSYAMNTEAFF.

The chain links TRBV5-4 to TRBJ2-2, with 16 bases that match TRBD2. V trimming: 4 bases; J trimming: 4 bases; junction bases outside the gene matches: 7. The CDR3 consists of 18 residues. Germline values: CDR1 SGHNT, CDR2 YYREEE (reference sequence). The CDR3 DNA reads TGTGCCAGCAGCCCGGGACTAGCGGGGGGGCGGGGCACCGGGGAGCTGTTTTTT. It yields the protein CASSPGLAGGRGTGELFF.

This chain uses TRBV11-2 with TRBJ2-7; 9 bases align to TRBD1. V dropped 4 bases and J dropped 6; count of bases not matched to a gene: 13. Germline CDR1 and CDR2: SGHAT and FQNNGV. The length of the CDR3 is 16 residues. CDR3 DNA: TGTGCCAGCAGCTCCACCGCCACAGGGGGCGCGACCGAGCAGTACTTC. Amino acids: CASSSTATGGATEQYF.

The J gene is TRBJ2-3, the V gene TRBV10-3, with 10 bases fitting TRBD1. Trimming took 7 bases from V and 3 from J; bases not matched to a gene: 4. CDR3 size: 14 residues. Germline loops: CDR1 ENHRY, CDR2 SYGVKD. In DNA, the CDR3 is TGTGCCATCATGGGACAGGGGTGGACAGATACGCAGTATTTT. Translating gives CAIMGQGWTDTQYF.

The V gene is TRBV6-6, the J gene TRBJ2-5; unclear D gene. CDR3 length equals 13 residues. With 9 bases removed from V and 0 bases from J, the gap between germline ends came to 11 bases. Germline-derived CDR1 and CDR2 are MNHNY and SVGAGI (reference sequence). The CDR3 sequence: CASSNQYQETQYF. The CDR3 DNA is TGTGCCAGTTCAAACCAGTACCAAGAGACCCAGTACTTC.